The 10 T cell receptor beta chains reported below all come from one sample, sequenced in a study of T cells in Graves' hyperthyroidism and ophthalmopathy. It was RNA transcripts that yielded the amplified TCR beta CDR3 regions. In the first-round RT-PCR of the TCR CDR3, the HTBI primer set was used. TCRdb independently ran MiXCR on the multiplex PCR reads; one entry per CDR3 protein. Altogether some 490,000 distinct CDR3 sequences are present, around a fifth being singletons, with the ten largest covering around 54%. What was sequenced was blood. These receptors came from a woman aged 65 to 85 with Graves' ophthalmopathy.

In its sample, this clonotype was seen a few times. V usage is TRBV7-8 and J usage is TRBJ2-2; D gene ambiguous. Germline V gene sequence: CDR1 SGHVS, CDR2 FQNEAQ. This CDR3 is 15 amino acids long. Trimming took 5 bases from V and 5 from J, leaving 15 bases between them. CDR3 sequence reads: CASSKGRLRTGELFF. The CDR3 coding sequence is TGTGCCAGCAGCAAGGGCCGCCTTCGTACCGGGGAGCTGTTTTTT.

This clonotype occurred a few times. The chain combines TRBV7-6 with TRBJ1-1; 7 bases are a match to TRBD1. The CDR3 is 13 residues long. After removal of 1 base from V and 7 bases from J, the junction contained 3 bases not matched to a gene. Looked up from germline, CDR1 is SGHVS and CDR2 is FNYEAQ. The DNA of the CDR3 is TGTGCCAGCAGCTTAGATCAGGGGGTTGAAGCTTTCTTT. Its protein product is CASSLDQGVEAFF. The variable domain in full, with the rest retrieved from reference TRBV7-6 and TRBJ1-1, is GAGVSQSPRYKVTKRGQDVALRCDPISGHVSLYWYRQALGQGPEFLTYFNYEAQQDKSGLPNDRFSAERPEGSISTLTIQRTEQRDSAMYRCASSLDQGVEAFFGQGTRLTVV.

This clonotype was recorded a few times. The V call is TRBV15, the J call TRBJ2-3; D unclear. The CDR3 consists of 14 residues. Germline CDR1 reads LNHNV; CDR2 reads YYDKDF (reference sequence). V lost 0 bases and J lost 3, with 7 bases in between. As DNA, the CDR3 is TGTGCCACCAGCAGAGATCGCGGAACAGATACGCAGTATTTT. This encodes CATSRDRGTDTQYF.

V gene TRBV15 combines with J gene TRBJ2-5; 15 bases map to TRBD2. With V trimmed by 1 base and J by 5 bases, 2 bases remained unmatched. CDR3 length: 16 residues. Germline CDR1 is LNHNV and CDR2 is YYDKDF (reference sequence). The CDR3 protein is CATSRGGLAGGETQYF. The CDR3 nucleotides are TGTGCCACCAGCAGAGGGGGACTAGCGGGAGGTGAGACCCAGTACTTC.

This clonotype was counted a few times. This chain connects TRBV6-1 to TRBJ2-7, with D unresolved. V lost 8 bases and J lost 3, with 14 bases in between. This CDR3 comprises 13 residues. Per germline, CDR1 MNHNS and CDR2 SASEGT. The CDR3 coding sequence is TGTGCCAGCGTTAGACTTGGGAACTACGAGCAGTACTTC. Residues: CASVRLGNYEQYF.

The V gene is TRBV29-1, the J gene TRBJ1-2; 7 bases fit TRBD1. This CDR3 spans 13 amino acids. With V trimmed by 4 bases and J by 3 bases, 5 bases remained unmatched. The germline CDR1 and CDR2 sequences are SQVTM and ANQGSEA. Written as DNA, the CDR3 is TGCAGCGTTGTTCAGGGGGGGGACTATGGCTACACCTTC. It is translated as CSVVQGGDYGYTF.

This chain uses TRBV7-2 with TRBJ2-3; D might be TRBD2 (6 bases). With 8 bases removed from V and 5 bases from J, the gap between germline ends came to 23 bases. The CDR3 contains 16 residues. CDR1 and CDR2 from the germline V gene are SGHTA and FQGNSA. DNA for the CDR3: TGTGCCAGCGGCGTGCTGTCGGGAGTGCCCCGAGATACGCAGTATTTT. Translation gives CASGVLSGVPRDTQYF.

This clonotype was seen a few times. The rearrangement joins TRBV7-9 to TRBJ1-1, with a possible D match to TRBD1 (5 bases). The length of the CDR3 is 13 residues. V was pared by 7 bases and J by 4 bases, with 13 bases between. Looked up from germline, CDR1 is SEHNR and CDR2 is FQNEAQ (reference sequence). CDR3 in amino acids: CASTFTRGTEAFF. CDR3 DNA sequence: TGTGCCAGCACGTTTACAAGGGGCACTGAAGCTTTCTTT.

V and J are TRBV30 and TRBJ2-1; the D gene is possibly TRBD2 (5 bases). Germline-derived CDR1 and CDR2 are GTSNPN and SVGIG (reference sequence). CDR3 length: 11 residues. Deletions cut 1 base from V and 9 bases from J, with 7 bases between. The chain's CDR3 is CAWSGRTEQFF. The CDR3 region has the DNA TGTGCCTGGAGTGGGAGGACTGAGCAGTTCTTC.

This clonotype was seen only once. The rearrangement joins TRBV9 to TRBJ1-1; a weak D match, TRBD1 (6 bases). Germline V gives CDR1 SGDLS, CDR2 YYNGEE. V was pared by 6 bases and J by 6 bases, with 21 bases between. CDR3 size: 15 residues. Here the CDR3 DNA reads TGTGCCAGCACCCCTCTGGCAGGGGCTGGGGCTGAAGCTTTCTTT. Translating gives CASTPLAGAGAEAFF.